This TCR beta chain was recorded in a study of blood T cell repertoires in COVID-19. Across the whole study: Collection of acute and convalescent COVID-19 samples took place in the United States, Italy and Spain. Nucleic acid was either cDNA or gDNA, and it came from T cells, B-cell-depleted T cells, or PBMCs.

Trimming at V came to 3 bases and at J to 4 bases, leaving 5 bases not matched to a gene. This CDR3 spans 14 amino acids. The V gene's germline CDR1 is SGHAT and CDR2 FQNNGV. The authors' processing: Amplification of reference gene primers provided the estimated nucleated cell counts. Repertoires were generated with immunoSEQ multiplex PCR, while TCRdb's copy carries only in-frame clones and drops some. The V and J calls and clone size come from that table; D and trimming were worked out from the DNA. The sample carries about 190,000 clones, about 88% recorded once. The rearrangement uses TRBV11-2 and TRBJ2-7; TRBD1 agrees at 8 bases. The TCR originated in a young man with acute or convalescent COVID-19. Sequencing was done on a sample of peripheral blood. This CDR3 reads CASSFGQGEYEQYF. For the CDR3, the DNA is TGTGCCAGCAGCTTCGGACAGGGAGAGTACGAGCAGTACTTC.